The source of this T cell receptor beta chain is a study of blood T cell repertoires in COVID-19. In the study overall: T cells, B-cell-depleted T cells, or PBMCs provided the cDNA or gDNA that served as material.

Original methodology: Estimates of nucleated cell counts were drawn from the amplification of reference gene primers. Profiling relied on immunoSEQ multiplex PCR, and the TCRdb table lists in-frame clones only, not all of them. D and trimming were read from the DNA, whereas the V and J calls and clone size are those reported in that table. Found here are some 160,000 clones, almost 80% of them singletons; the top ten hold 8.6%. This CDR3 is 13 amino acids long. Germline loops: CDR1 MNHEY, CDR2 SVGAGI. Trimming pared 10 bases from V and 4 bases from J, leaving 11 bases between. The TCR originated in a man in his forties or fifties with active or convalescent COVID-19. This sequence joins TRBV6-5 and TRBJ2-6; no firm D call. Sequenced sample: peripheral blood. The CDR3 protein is CATSIRGANVLTF. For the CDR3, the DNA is TGTGCCACCTCCATTCGGGGGGCCAACGTCCTGACTTTC.